The 11 T cell receptor beta chains below were found in one sample sequenced in a study of blood T cell repertoires in COVID-19. The data were produced by immunoSEQ multiplex PCR, yet TCRdb's version contains in-frame clones alone and is incomplete. In the table there are 380,000 or so clones, approximately 89% of which are singletons. Sequencing was carried out using PBMCs or T cells enriched from blood (not recorded which). Every receptor here comes from a man aged 30 to 45 who had recovered from COVID-19.

The chain recombines TRBV10-3 with TRBJ2-7; D is uncertain. Germline-derived CDR1 and CDR2 are ENHRY and SYGVKD. CDR3 length equals 16 residues. V shed 0 bases and J shed 1 base, with 13 bases lying between them. This chain's CDR3 is CAISESRTKSSYEQYF. The CDR3 DNA reads as TGTGCCATCAGTGAGTCCAGAACAAAGTCTTCCTACGAGCAGTACTTC.

The chain combines TRBV20-1 with TRBJ1-3; perhaps TRBD1 as D (6 bases). This CDR3 region has 13 residues. Germline V gene lookup returns CDR1 DFQATT and CDR2 SNEGSKA (reference sequence). V lost 3 bases, J lost 6 bases, and 12 bases lay in between. The CDR3 region has the DNA TGCAGTGCTAGTAAGGGGGGGGAAAACACCATATATTTT. Amino acids: CSASKGGENTIYF.

V is TRBV5-4 and J is TRBJ2-1, with 9 bases that match TRBD2. Germline loops: CDR1 SGHNT, CDR2 YYREEE (reference sequence). With 1 base clipped from V and 6 bases from J, the junction kept 8 bases outside the gene matches. CDR3 size: 16 residues. CDR3 sequence: CASSLPGGGASNEQFF. CDR3 coding DNA: TGTGCCAGCAGCTTGCCGGGCGGGGGGGCAAGCAATGAGCAGTTCTTC.

The gene calls are TRBV7-8 and TRBJ2-2; 9 nucleotides match TRBD1. The ends lost 1 base at V and 7 bases at J; junction bases unmatched: 4. CDR1 is SGHVS, CDR2 FQNEAQ, per germline. This CDR3 region has 15 residues. The CDR3 loop reads CASSLGQGVGGELFF. Written as DNA, the CDR3 is TGTGCCAGCAGCTTAGGACAGGGGGTGGGCGGGGAGCTGTTTTTT.

The rearrangement uses TRBV6-5 and TRBJ2-7; 14 bases align to TRBD2. CDR1 and CDR2 from the germline V gene are MNHEY and SVGAGI. V gave up 6 bases and J gave up 2 bases; unmatched junction bases: 3. The CDR3 covers 15 residues. CDR3 region: CASRKGLAGAYEQYF. DNA of the CDR3: TGTGCCAGCAGGAAGGGACTAGCGGGGGCCTACGAGCAGTACTTC.

As to this clone: Distinct nucleotide sequences in the sample also encode this CDR3. The CDR3, as DNA: TGTGCCAGCAGTCCAGACAGGACATATGGCTACACCTTC. Amino acids: CASSPDRTYGYTF. The rearrangement uses TRBV6-5 and TRBJ1-2, with D possibly TRBD1 on 6 matching bases. The germline V gene encodes CDR1 MNHEY and CDR2 SVGAGI. V shed 5 bases and J shed 5 bases, with 12 bases lying between them. This CDR3 region has 13 residues.

The chain uses TRBV18 and TRBJ2-6; D may be TRBD1 (5 bases). The CDR3 consists of 14 residues. Looked up from germline, CDR1 is KGHSH and CDR2 is LQKENI. The V and J ends lost 5 bases and 3 bases respectively, with 8 bases between them. CDR3 amino acids: CASSTDSGANVLTF. As DNA, the CDR3 is TGTGCCAGCTCAACAGACAGTGGGGCCAACGTCCTGACTTTC.

This clone showed up just a few times. J is TRBJ1-3 and V is TRBV18, with D possibly TRBD1 on 6 matching bases. From germline, CDR1 is KGHSH and CDR2 LQKENI. V lost 2 bases, J lost 0 bases, and 14 bases lay in between. The CDR3 sequence is 17 residues long. DNA for the CDR3: TGTGCCAGCTCACCAAGCCAGGGGACCTACTCTGGAAACACCATATATTTT. This translates into CASSPSQGTYSGNTIYF.

The gene calls are TRBV4-1 and TRBJ1-4, with D perhaps TRBD1 (5 bases). The CDR3 consists of 14 residues. Germline values: CDR1 MGHRA, CDR2 YSYEKL. With 4 bases removed from V and 2 bases from J, the gap between germline ends came to 8 bases. CDR3 nucleotides: TGCGCCAGCAGCCCCAGGGTCACTAATGAAAAACTGTTTTTT. This gives the protein CASSPRVTNEKLFF.

The chain recombines TRBV5-4 with TRBJ2-3; a weak D match, TRBD1 (6 bases). Germline assignment: CDR1 SGHNT and CDR2 YYREEE (reference sequence). This CDR3 spans 14 amino acids. The V end was cut by 1 base, the J end by 5 bases, with 11 bases between. DNA for the CDR3: TGTGCCAGCAGCTTGACAGGGCGGTTAGATACGCAGTATTTT. Translating gives CASSLTGRLDTQYF.

This sequence joins TRBV2 and TRBJ2-2; 11 nucleotides line up with TRBD1. CDR1 SNHLY and CDR2 FYNNEI come from the germline V gene. With 10 bases clipped from V and 7 bases from J, the junction kept 11 bases outside the gene matches. CDR3 length: 15 amino acids. CDR3 DNA sequence: TGTGCCACCACTTCCGGGACAGGGGGGGACGGGGAGCTGTTTTTT. The encoded protein is CATTSGTGGDGELFF.